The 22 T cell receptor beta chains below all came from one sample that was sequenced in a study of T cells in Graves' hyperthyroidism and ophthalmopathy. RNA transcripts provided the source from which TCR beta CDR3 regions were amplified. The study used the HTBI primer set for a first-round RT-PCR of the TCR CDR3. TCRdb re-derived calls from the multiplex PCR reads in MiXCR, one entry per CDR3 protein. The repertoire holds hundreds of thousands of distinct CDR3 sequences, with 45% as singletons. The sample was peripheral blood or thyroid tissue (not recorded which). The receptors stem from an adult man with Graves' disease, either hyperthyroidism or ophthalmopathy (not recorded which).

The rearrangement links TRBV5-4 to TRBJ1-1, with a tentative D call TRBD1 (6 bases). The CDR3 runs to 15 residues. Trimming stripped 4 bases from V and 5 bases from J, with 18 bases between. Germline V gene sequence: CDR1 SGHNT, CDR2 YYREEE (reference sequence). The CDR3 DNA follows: TGTGCCAGCAGCCCCAAGAGGGGGGAAGGGACTGAAGCTTTCTTT. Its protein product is CASSPKRGEGTEAFF.

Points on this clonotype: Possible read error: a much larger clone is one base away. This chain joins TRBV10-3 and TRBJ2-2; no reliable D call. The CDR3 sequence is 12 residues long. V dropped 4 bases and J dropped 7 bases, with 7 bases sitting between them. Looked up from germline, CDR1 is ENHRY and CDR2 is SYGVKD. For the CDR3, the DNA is TGTGCCATCAGTGTCGCGGTCGGGGAGCTGTTTTTT. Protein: CAISVAVGELFF.

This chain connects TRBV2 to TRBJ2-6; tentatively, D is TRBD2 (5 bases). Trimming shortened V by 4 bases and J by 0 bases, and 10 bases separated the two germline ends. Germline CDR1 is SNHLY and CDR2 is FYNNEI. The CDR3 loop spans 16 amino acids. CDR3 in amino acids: CASSVSGSSGANVLTF. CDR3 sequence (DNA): TGTGCCAGCAGTGTCTCTGGGAGCTCTGGGGCCAACGTCCTGACTTTC.

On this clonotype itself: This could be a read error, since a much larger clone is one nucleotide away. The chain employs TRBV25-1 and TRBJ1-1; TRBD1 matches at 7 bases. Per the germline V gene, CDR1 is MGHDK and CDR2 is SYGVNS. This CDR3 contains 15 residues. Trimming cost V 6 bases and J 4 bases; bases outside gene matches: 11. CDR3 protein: CASRDLTGDRTEAFF. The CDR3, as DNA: TGTGCCAGCAGGGATCTTACAGGGGATCGCACTGAAGCTTTCTTT.

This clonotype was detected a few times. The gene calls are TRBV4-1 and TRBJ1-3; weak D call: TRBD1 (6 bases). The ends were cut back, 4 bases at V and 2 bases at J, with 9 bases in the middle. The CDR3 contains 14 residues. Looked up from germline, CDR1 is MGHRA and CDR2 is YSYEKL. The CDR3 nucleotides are TGCGCCAGCAGCCCGGACAGAACTGGAAACACCATATATTTT. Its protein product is CASSPDRTGNTIYF.

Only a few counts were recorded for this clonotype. The CDR3 reads CASLLTANTGELFF. Written as DNA, the CDR3 is TGTGCCAGCCTACTGACAGCGAACACCGGGGAGCTGTTTTTT. V gene TRBV2 combines with J gene TRBJ2-2; a weak D match, TRBD1 (5 bases). Trimming shortened V by 8 bases and J by 0 bases, and 10 bases separated the two germline ends. The CDR3 totals 14 residues. Germline V gene sequence: CDR1 SNHLY, CDR2 FYNNEI.

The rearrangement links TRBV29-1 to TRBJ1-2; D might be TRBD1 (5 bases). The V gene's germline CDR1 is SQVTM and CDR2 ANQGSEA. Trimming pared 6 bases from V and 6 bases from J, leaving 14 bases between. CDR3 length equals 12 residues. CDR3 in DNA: TGCAGCGTCATCACGGGAGGGGATGGCTACACCTTC. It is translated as CSVITGGDGYTF.

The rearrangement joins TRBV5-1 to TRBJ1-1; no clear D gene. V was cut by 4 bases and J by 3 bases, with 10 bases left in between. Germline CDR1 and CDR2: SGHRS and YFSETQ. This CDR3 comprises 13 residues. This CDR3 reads CASSTLRDTEAFF. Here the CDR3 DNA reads TGCGCCAGCAGCACCCTAAGGGACACTGAAGCTTTCTTT.

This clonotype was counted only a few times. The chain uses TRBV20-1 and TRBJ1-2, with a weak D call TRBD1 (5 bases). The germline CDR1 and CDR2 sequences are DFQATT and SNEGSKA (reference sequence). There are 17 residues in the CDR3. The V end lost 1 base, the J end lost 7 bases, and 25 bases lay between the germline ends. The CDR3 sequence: CSARAILAAGVEPGYTF. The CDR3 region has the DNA TGCAGTGCTAGAGCCATACTAGCGGCGGGGGTGGAACCTGGCTACACCTTC.

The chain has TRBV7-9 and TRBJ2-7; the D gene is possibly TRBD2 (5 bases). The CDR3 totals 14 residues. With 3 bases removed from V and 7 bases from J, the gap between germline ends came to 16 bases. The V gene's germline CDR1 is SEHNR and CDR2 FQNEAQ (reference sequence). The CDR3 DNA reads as TGTGCCAGCAGCTTCCCGGGATTATACGAGGAGCAGTACTTC. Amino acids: CASSFPGLYEEQYF.

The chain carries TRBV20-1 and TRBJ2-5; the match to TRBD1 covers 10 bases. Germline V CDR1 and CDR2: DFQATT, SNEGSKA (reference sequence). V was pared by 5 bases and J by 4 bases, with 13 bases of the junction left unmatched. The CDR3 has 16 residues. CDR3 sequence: CSALDRGTGRVETQYF. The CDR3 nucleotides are TGCAGTGCTTTGGACAGGGGGACAGGGAGGGTAGAGACCCAGTACTTC.

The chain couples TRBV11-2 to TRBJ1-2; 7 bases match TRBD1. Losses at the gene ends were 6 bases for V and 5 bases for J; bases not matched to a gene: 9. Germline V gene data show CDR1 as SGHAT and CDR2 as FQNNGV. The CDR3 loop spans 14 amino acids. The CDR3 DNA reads TGTGCCAGCAGTATGTCCGGGACAGAATATGGCTACACCTTC. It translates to CASSMSGTEYGYTF.

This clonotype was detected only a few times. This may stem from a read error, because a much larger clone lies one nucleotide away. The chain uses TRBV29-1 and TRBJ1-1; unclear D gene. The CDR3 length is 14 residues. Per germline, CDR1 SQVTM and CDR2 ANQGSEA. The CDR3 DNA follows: TGCAGCGTTGCCCCGACGGCTACGAGGACTGAAGCTTCCTTT. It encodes CSVAPTATRTEASF. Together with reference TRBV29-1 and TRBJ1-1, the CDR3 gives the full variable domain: SAVISQKPSRDICQRGTSLTIQCQVDSQVTMMFWYRQQPGQSLTLIATANQGSEATYESGFVIDKFPISRPNLTFSTLTVSNMSPEDSSIYLCSVAPTATRTEASFGQGTRLTVV.

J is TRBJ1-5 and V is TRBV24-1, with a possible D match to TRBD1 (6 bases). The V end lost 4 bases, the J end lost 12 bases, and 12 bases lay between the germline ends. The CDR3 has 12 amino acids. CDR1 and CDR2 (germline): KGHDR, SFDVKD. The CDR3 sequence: CATSDQGWHQHF. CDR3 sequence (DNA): TGTGCCACCAGTGACCAGGGGTGGCACCAGCATTTT.

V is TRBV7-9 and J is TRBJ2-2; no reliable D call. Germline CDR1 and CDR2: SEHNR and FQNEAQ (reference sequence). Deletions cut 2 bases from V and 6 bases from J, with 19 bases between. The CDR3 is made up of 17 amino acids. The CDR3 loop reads CASSLYGSILGAGELFF. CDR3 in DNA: TGTGCCAGCAGCTTATATGGCAGCATCCTTGGTGCCGGGGAGCTGTTTTTT.

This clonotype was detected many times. DNA for the CDR3: TGCAGTGCTAGAGATTTTGGGACTAGCGGACATCGGACCCAGTACTTC. Amino acids: CSARDFGTSGHRTQYF. This chain links TRBV20-1 with TRBJ2-5, with 11 bases matching TRBD2. Trimming removed 0 bases from V and 7 bases from J; junction bases left unmatched: 10. CDR1 is DFQATT and CDR2 is SNEGSKA in the germline V gene (reference sequence). The CDR3 has 16 residues.

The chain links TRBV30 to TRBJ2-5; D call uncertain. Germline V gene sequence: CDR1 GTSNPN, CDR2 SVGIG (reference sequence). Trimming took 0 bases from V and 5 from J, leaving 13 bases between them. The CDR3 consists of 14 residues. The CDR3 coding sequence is TGTGCCTGGAGTGTCGGGCTTCCTAGGGAGACCCAGTACTTC. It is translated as CAWSVGLPRETQYF.

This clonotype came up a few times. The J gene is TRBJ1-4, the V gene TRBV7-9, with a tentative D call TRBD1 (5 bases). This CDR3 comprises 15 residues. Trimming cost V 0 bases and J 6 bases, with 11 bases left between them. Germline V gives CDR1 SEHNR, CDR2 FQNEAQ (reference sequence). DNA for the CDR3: TGTGCCAGCAGCTTAGCCGACAGAAGAGATGAAAAACTGTTTTTT. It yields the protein CASSLADRRDEKLFF.

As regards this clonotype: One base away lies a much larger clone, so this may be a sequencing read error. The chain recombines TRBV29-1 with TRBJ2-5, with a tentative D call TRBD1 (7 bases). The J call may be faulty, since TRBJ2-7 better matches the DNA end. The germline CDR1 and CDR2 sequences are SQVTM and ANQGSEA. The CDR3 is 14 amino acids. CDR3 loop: CGVDPGGSTYEQYF. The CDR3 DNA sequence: TGCGGCGTGGATCCAGGGGGGAGCACCTACGAGCAGTACTTC.

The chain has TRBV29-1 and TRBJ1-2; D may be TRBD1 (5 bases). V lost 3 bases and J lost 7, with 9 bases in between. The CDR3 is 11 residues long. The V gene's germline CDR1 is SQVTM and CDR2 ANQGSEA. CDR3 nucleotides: TGCAGCGTTGATATGGGGGGTGGCTACACCTTC. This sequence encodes CSVDMGGGYTF. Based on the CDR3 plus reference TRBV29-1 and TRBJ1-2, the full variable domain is SAVISQKPSRDICQRGTSLTIQCQVDSQVTMMFWYRQQPGQSLTLIATANQGSEATYESGFVIDKFPISRPNLTFSTLTVSNMSPEDSSIYLCSVDMGGGYTFGSGTRLTVV.

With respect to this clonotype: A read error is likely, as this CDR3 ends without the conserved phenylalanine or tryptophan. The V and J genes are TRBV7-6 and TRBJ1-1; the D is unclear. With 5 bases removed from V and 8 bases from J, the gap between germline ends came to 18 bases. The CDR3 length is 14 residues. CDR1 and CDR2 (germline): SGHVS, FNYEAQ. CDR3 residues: CASSQIHTGSEAFL. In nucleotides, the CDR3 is TGTGCCAGCAGCCAAATCCACACGGGTTCAGAAGCTTTCCTT.

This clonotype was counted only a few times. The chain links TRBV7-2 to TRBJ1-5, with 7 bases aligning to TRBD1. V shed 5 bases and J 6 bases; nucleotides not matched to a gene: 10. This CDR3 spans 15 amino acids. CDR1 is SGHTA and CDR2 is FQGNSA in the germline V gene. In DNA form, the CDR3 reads TGTGCCAGCAGCCAAGAGGGGGCGGATGGTCAGCCCCAGCATTTT. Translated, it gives CASSQEGADGQPQHF.